A selection of T cell receptor beta chains follows, all from one sample in a study of cytomegalovirus exposure and HLA in healthy donors. TCRdb's table, derived via immunoSEQ multiplex PCR, lists solely in-frame clones and lacks some. This table has 110,000 to 150,000 clones, around 85% appearing once. Sequenced: PBMCs. These receptor sequences come from a man between 35 and 55 years old in good health and CMV-seropositive. Both conserved end residues are part of each CDR3. D genes are given only for firm matches.

J: TRBJ2-2; D: TRBD2; V: TRBV4-3; DNA: TGCGCCAGCAGCGAACAGACTAGCGGGGGGGCGAACACCGGGGAGCTGTTTTTT; CDR3: CASSEQTSGGANTGELFF
J: TRBJ1-6; D: .; V: TRBV2; DNA: TGTGCCAGCAGCCCGGGTCTACCTAGATCACCCCTCCACTTT; CDR3: CASSPGLPRSPLHF
J: TRBJ1-3; D: .; V: TRBV7-2; DNA: TGTGCCAGCAGTTCCCCGCGGGGGGCGGCTGGAAACACCATATATTTT; CDR3: CASSSPRGAAGNTIYF
J: TRBJ1-3; D: .; V: TRBV7-9; DNA: TGTGCCAGCAGCTCGATGGGGACACAAGGAAACACCATATATTTT; CDR3: CASSSMGTQGNTIYF
J: TRBJ1-3; D: .; V: TRBV11-2; DNA: TGTGCCAGCAGCTTAGTTCCAGGGTCTGAAAACACCATATATTTT; CDR3: CASSLVPGSENTIYF
J: TRBJ2-5; D: TRBD1; V: TRBV6-1; DNA: TGTGCCAGCAGCCGGTCTAGGGACAGCGTATGGACCCAGTACTTC; CDR3: CASSRSRDSVWTQYF
J: TRBJ1-3; D: .; V: TRBV18; DNA: TGTGCCAGCGCTCCGGAGTCGGTGCGCGGAAACACCATATATTTT; CDR3: CASAPESVRGNTIYF
J: TRBJ1-2; D: TRBD1; V: TRBV10-1; DNA: TGCGCCAGCAGTCGGGACAGGAGTGGGGGCTACACCTTC; CDR3: CASSRDRSGGYTF
J: TRBJ1-6; D: .; V: TRBV6-6; DNA: TGTGCCAGCCTAACAGACCTTAATTCACCCCTCCACTTT; CDR3: CASLTDLNSPLHF
J: TRBJ2-7; D: .; V: TRBV7-2; DNA: TGTGCCAGCAGCTTCCACCGGGACTACGAGCAGTACTTC; CDR3: CASSFHRDYEQYF